The 5 T cell receptor beta chains presented below share a single source sample, sequenced in a study of patients and donors after allogeneic stem cell transplantation. MiXCR was run by TCRdb on the RT-PCR reads, yielding one entry per CDR3 protein. The sample lists roughly 140,000 distinct CDR3 sequences; over 30% were seen once. The specimen was blood, either unsorted or a sorted T cell fraction (not recorded which). These receptors were taken from a human donor who was either an allogeneic HSCT recipient or a stem cell or donor lymphocyte infusion donor (not recorded which). It is not recorded whose cells these are; they may come from a transplant donor.

V is TRBV12-3 or TRBV12-4 and J is TRBJ1-3, with D hard to call. The ends were cut back, 6 bases at V and 4 bases at J, with 16 bases in the middle. This CDR3 contains 15 residues. The CDR3 reads CASSQARVVGNTIYF. CDR3 DNA: TGTGCCAGCAGCCAAGCGAGGGTTGTAGGAAACACCATATATTTT.

In DNA form, the CDR3 reads TGCGCCAGCAGCTTGGGAGGGACCGCAGCTCTGAACACTGAAGCTTTCTTT. Its translation is CASSLGGTAALNTEAFF. The chain links TRBV5-1 to TRBJ1-1; possibly TRBD1 for D (5 bases). Germline lookup yields CDR1 SGHRS and CDR2 YFSETQ. Trimming took 0 bases from V and 0 from J, leaving 15 bases between them. The CDR3 spans 17 residues.

In its sample, this clonotype was seen a few times. This chain uses TRBV12-3 or TRBV12-4 with TRBJ1-2, with D tentatively TRBD1 (6 bases). V dropped 0 bases and J dropped 5 bases, with 10 bases sitting between them. The CDR3 spans 14 residues. The CDR3 coding sequence is TGTGCCAGCAGTTTAGCGCGGCAGGGGTATGGCTACACCTTC. Amino acid sequence: CASSLARQGYGYTF.

This clonotype was picked up a small number of times. V usage is TRBV20-1 and J usage is TRBJ2-1; 10 bases are a match to TRBD2. From germline, CDR1 is DFQATT and CDR2 SNEGSKA (reference sequence). The CDR3 runs to 14 residues. The V and J ends lost 5 bases and 4 bases, in that order; junction bases with no gene match: 5. The CDR3 DNA sequence: TGCAGTGCTTCCTCTAGCGGGGGATACAATGAGCAGTTCTTC. This codes for CSASSSGGYNEQFF.

This clonotype came up once. In DNA form, the CDR3 reads TGCGCCAGCAGCCCTAGGACAGCCCAGGCTGGGGCCAACGTCCTGACTTTC. Protein sequence: CASSPRTAQAGANVLTF. The V gene is TRBV5-1, the J gene TRBJ2-6; weak D call: TRBD1 (6 bases). This CDR3 contains 17 residues. The V gene lost 4 bases and the J gene lost 2 bases, with 16 bases spanning the gap. The germline CDR1 and CDR2 sequences are SGHRS and YFSETQ.